This T cell receptor (beta chain) was captured in a study of beta chain features in type 1 diabetes. Trimming removed 3 bases from V and 1 base from J; junction bases left unmatched: 3. CDR3 length: 15 residues. Germline-derived CDR1 and CDR2 are SGHNT and YYREEE (reference sequence). The sample holds a few counts of this clone. What it binds is not known. Based on CD45RO/CCR7/CD25/CD127/CD95/CD27, CD4+ regulatory, stem cell-like memory, naive and central memory cells were sorted. Findings and limits, study-wide: The study found moderately but significantly shorter TCRB CDR3s in all four CD4+ subsets of Type 1 diabetes patients.

TCRB transcripts that were expressed got sequenced, as all of the isolated RNA had been reverse transcribed. The assay was immunoSEQ multiplex PCR, and TCRdb's table has in-frame clones only and misses some. The data contain 630,000 or so clones, more than 13% of them singletons. The V call is TRBV5-4, the J call TRBJ1-1; 10 nucleotides agree with TRBD1. The source of this sequence is a man aged 18 to 30 with type 1 diabetes. The sequenced material came from naive CD4+ T cells from blood. CDR3 nucleotide sequence: TGTGCCAGCAGCTCTGGACAGGGGGAGAACACTGAAGCTTTCTTT. This encodes CASSSGQGENTEAFF.